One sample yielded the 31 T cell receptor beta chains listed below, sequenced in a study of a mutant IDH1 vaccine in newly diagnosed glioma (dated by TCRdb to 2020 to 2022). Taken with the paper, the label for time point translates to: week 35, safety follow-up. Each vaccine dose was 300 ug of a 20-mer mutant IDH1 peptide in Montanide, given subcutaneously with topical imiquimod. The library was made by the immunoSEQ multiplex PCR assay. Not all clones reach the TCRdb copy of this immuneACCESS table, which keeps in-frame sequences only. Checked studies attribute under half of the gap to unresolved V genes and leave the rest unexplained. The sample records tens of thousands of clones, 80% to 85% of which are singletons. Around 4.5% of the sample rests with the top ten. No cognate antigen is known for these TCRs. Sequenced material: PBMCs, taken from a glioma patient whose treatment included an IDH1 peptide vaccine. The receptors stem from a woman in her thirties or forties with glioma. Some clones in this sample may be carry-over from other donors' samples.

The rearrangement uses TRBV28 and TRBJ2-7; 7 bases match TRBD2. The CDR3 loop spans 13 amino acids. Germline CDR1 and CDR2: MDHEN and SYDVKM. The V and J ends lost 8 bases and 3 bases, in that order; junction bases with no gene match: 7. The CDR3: CASRAGANYEQYF. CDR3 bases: TGTGCCAGCCGTGCGGGAGCCAACTACGAGCAGTACTTC.

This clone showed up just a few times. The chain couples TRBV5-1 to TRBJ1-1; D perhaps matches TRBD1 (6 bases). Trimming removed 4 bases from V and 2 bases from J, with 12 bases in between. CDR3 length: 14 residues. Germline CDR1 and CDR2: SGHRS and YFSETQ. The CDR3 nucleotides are TGCGCCAGCAGCGTGCAACAGGGAAACACTGAAGCTTTCTTT. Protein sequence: CASSVQQGNTEAFF.

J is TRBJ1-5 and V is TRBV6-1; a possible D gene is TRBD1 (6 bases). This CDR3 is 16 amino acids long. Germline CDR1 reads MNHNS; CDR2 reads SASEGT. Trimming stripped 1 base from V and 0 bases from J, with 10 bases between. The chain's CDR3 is CASSEETGYSNQPQHF. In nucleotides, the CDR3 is TGTGCCAGCAGTGAAGAGACAGGCTATAGCAATCAGCCCCAGCATTTT.

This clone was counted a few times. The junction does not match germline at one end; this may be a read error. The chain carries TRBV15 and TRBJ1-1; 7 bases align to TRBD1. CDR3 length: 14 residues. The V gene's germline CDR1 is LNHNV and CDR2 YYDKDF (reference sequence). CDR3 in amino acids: CATSGDRVATEAFF. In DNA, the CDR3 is TGTGCCACCAGCGGAGACAGGGTGGCCACTGAAGCTTTCTTT. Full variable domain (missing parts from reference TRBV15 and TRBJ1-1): DAMVIQNPRYQVTQFGKPVTLSCSQTLNHNVMYWYQQKSSQAPKLLFHYYDKDFNNEADTPDNFQSRRPNTSFCFLDIRSPGLGDTAMYLCATSGDRVATEAFFGQGTRLTVV.

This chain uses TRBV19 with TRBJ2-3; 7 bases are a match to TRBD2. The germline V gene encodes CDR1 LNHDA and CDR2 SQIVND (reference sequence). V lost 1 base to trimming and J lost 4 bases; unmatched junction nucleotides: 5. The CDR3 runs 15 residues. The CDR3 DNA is TGTGCCAGTAGTATAGGCGGGAGTGGGTCAGATACGCAGTATTTT. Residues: CASSIGGSGSDTQYF.

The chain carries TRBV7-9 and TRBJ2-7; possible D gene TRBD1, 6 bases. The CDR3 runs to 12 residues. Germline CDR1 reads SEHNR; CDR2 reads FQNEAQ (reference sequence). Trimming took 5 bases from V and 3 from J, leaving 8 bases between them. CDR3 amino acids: CASSQQGYEQYF. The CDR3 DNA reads TGTGCCAGCAGCCAACAGGGCTACGAGCAGTACTTC.

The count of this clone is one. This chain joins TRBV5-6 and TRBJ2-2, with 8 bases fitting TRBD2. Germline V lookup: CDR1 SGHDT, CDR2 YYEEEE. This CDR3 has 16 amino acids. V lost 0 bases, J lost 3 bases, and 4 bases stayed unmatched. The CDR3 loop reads CASSLGSGIYTGELFF. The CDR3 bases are TGTGCCAGCAGCTTGGGTAGCGGGATCTACACCGGGGAGCTGTTTTTT.

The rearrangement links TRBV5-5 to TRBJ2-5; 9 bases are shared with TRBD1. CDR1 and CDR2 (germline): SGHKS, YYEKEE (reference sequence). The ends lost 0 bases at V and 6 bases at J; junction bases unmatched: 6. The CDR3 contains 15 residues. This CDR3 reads CASSLEWTGVQTQYF. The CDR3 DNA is TGTGCCAGCAGCTTGGAATGGACAGGGGTGCAGACCCAGTACTTC.

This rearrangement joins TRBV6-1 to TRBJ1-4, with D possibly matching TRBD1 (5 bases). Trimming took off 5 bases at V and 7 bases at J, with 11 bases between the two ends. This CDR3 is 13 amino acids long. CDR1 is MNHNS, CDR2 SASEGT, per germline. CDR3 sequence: CASSQDKTEKLFF. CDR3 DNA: TGTGCCAGCAGTCAGGACAAGACTGAAAAACTGTTTTTT.

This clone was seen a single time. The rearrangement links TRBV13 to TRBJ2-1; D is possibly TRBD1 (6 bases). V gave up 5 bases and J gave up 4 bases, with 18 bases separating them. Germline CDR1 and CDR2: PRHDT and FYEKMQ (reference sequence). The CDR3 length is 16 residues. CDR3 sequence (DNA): TGTGCCAGCAGCGTGGGGTGGGGGCCTCATTACAATGAGCAGTTCTTC. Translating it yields CASSVGWGPHYNEQFF.

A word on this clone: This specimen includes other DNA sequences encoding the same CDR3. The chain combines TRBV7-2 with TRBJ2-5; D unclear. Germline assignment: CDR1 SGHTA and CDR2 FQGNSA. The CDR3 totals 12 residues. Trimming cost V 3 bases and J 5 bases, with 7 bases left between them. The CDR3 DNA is TGTGCCAGCAGCTTTTTTGGGGAGACCCAGTACTTC. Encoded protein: CASSFFGETQYF.

The CDR3 DNA is TGTGCCAGCAGGACGGGGACAGGGGGCCCCCTTGCAACTAATGAAAAACTGTTTTTT. It encodes CASRTGTGGPLATNEKLFF. The chain couples TRBV2 to TRBJ1-4, with 12 bases lining up with TRBD1. Germline V gene data show CDR1 as SNHLY and CDR2 as FYNNEI. V shed 6 bases, J shed 0 bases, and the junction held 11 bases outside the gene matches. The CDR3 has 19 amino acids.

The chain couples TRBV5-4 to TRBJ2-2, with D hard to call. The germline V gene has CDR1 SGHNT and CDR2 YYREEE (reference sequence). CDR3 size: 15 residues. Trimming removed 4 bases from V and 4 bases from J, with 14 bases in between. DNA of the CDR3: TGTGCCAGCAGCCTGGGGTGGCCCCCCACCGGGGAGCTGTTTTTT. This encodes CASSLGWPPTGELFF.

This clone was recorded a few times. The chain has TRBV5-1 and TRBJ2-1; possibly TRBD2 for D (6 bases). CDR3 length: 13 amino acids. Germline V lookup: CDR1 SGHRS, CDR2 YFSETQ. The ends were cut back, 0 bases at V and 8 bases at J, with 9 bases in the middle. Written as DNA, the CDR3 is TGCGCCAGCAGCTTGGAGTCTAGCGATGAGCAGTTCTTC. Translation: CASSLESSDEQFF.

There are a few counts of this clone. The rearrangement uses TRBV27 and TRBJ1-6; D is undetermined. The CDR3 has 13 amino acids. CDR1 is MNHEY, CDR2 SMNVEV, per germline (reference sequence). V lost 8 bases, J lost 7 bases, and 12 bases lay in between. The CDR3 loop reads CASQHAGNSPLHF. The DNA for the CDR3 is TGTGCCAGCCAGCACGCGGGAAATTCACCCCTCCACTTT.

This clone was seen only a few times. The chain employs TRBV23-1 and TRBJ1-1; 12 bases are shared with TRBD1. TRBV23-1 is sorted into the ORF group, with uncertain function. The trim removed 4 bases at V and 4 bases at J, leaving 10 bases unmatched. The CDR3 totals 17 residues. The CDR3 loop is CASSPPGQGARCTEAFF. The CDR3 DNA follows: TGCGCCAGCAGTCCCCCGGGACAGGGGGCGAGGTGCACTGAAGCTTTCTTT.

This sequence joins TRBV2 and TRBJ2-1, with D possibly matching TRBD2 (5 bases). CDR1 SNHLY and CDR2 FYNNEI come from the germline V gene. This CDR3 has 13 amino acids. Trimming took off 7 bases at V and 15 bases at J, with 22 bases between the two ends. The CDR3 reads CASKEKRLERLFF. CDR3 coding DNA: TGTGCCAGCAAGGAGAAGCGGCTGGAGAGGCTGTTCTTC.

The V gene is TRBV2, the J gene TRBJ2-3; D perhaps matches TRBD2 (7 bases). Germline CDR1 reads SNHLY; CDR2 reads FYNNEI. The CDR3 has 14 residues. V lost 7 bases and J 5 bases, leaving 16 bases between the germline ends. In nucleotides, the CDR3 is TGTGCCAGCACCGAAGGGAGGGGGATAGATACGCAGTATTTT. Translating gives CASTEGRGIDTQYF. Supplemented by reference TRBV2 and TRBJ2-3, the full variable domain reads EPEVTQTPSHQVTQMGQEVILRCVPISNHLYFYWYRQILGQKVEFLVSFYNNEISEKSEIFDDQFSVERPDGSNFTLKIRSTKLEDSAMYFCASTEGRGIDTQYFGPGTRLTVL.

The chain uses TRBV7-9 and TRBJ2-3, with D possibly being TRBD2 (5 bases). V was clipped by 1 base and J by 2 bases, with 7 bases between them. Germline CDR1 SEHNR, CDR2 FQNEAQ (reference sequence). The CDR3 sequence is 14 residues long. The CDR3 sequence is CASSLVGITDTQYF. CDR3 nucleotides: TGTGCCAGCAGCTTAGTCGGGATCACAGATACGCAGTATTTT.

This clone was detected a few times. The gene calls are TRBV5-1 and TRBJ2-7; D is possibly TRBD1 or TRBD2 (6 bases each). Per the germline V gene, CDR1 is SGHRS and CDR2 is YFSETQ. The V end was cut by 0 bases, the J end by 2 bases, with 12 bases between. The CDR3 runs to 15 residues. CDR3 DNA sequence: TGCGCCAGCAGCTTGGAGGGGGGCCGACCCTACGAGCAGTACTTC. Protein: CASSLEGGRPYEQYF.

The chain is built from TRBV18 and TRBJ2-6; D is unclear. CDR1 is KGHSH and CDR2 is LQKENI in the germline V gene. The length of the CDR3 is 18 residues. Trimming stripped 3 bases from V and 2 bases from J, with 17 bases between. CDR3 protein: CASSPWTGPKTGANVLTF. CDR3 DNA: TGTGCCAGCTCACCGTGGACCGGCCCCAAAACTGGGGCCAACGTCCTGACTTTC.

The CDR3 spells CASSLSGRNYGYTF. The CDR3 DNA reads TGCGCCAGCAGCTTGTCGGGACGGAACTATGGCTACACCTTC. The chain links TRBV5-1 to TRBJ1-2, with a weak D call TRBD1 (5 bases). Germline loops: CDR1 SGHRS, CDR2 YFSETQ. V dropped 1 base and J dropped 2 bases, with 9 bases sitting between them. The length of the CDR3 is 14 residues.

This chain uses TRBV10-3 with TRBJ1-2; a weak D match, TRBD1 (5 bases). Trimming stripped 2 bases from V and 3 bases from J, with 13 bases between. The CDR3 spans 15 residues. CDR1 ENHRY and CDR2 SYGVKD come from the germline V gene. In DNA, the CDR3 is TGTGCCATCAGTGAGGACCGGGGGACGGACTATGGCTACACCTTC. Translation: CAISEDRGTDYGYTF.

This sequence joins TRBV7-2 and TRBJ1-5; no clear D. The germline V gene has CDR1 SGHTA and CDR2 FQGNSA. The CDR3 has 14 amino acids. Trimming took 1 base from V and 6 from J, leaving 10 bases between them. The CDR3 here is CASSLGKEGQPQHF. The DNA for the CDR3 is TGTGCCAGCAGCTTAGGAAAAGAGGGTCAGCCCCAGCATTTT.

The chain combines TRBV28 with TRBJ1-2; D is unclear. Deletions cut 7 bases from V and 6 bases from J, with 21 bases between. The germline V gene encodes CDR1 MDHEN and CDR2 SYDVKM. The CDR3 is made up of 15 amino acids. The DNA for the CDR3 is TGTGCCAGCAACTTCCGCAGGCCCTTAGGACATGGCTACACCTTC. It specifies CASNFRRPLGHGYTF.

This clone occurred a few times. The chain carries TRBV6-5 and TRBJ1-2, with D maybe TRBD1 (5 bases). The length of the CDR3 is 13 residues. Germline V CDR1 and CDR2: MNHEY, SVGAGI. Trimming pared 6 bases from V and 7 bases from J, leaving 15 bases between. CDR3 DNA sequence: TGTGCCAGCAGCCCCCCCGGGCAGGGTGGCTACACCTTC. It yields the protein CASSPPGQGGYTF.

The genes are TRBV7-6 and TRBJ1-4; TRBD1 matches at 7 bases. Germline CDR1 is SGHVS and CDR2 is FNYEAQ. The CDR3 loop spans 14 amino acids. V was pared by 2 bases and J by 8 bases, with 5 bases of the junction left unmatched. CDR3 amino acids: CASSLRGGGEKLFF. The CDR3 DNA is TGTGCCAGCAGCTTACGAGGGGGCGGCGAAAAACTGTTTTTT.

As DNA, the CDR3 is TGTGCCAGCAGCTTAGGGGTCGGGGGGTCCGGCGAGCAGTACTTC. It is translated as CASSLGVGGSGEQYF. The rearrangement uses TRBV7-8 and TRBJ2-7, with 7 nucleotides matching TRBD2. Trimming cost V 1 base and J 6 bases; bases outside gene matches: 9. The length of the CDR3 is 15 residues. The germline gives CDR1 SGHVS, CDR2 FQNEAQ.

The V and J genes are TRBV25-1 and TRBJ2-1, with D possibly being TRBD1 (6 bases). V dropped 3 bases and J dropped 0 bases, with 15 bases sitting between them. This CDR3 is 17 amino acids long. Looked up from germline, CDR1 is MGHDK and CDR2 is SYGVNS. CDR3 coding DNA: TGTGCCAGCAGTGACAGGGGACGCCGGAGCTCCTACAATGAGCAGTTCTTC. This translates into CASSDRGRRSSYNEQFF. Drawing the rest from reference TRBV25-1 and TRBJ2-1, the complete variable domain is EADIYQTPRYLVIGTGKKITLECSQTMGHDKMYWYQQDPGMELHLIHYSYGVNSTEKGDLSSESTVSRIRTEHFPLTLESARPSHTSQYLCASSDRGRRSSYNEQFFGPGTRLTVL.

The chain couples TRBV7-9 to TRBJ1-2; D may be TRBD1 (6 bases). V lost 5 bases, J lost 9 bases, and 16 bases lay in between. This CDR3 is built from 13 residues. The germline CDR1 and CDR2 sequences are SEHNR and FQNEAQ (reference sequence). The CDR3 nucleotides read TGTGCCAGCAGCCCCGGGGGCAGACGGAGCTACACCTTC. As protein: CASSPGGRRSYTF.

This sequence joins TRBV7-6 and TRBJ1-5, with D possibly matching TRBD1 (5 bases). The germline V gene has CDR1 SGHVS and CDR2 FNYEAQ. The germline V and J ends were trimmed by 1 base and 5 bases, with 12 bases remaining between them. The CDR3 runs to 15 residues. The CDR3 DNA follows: TGTGCCAGCAGCTTAGAGGCAGGGAGTTATCAGCCCCAGCATTTT. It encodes CASSLEAGSYQPQHF.